The rows below give T cell receptor beta chains drawn from one sample of a study of shared clonotypes between healthy human individuals. Produced via immunoSEQ multiplex PCR; TCRdb's table is partial and in-frame only. The sample contains about 1 million clones, about 77% of which appear only once. Sequenced input: memory CD4+ T cells sorted from blood. Every receptor here comes from a man between 18 and 35 years old in good health. CDR3s include the opening cysteine and the closing phenylalanine or tryptophan. D genes are given only for firm matches. Rows give clone size only sometimes, using once, few, many, or a class for an expanded clone.

>once|TRBV5-1|NA|TRBJ2-3
TGCGCCAGCAGCTTGAGAGACGGGAGAACGGGTGCAGATACGCAGTATTTT
CASSLRDGRTGADTQYF
>few|TRBV4-1|NA|TRBJ2-6
TGCGCCAGCAGCCGAGGGGGGCCGAGCTCTGGGGCCAACGTCCTGACTTTC
CASSRGGPSSGANVLTF
>NA|TRBV15|TRBD2|TRBJ2-5
TGTGCCACCAGGGGCCCTTTAGCGGGGGGGCGCCCGATTGAGACCCAGTACTTC
CATRGPLAGGRPIETQYF
>NA|TRBV5-6|NA|TRBJ2-1
TGTGCCAGCAGCTTGGGCCGACTTACTTACAATGAGCAGTTCTTC
CASSLGRLTYNEQFF
>NA|TRBV5-1|TRBD1|TRBJ2-1
TGCGCCAGCAGCTTGGGACAGGGTGATGAGCAGTTCTTC
CASSLGQGDEQFF
>many|TRBV21-1|NA|TRBJ2-3
TGTGCCAGCAGCAAAGGGGCAGATACGCAGTATTTT
CASSKGADTQYF
>NA|TRBV18|NA|TRBJ1-5
TGTGCCAGCTCACCAGGGGGGAGCGAGCCCCAGCATTTT
CASSPGGSEPQHF
>NA|TRBV6-5|NA|TRBJ1-6
TGTGCCAGCAGTTCCAATCCAGCAAATTCACCCCTCCACTTT
CASSSNPANSPLHF
>NA|TRBV5-6|NA|TRBJ2-5
TGTGCCAGCAGCTTCGGTTTGGAGGGAGAGACCCAGTACTTC
CASSFGLEGETQYF
>NA|TRBV5-1|TRBD2|TRBJ2-1
TGCGCCAGCAGCTTGCCGGTGCTAAGCGGGAGTGGGGGTGAGCAGTTCTTC
CASSLPVLSGSGGEQFF
>few|TRBV19|NA|TRBJ2-3
TGTGCCAGTAGTATGGGGGATACGCAGTATTTT
CASSMGDTQYF
>NA|TRBV9|TRBD1|TRBJ2-6
TGTGCCAGCAGCCAGGGGACAGCCTCTGGGGCCAACGTCCTGACTTTC
CASSQGTASGANVLTF
>NA|TRBV2|TRBD1|TRBJ1-6
TGTGCCTCCCGGGGACAGGGACGCTCACCCCTCCACTTT
CASRGQGRSPLHF
>NA|TRBV7-8|TRBD1|TRBJ1-6
TGTGCCAGCAGCTTAATTTCAGGGGGGGTTTCACCCCTCCACTTT
CASSLISGGVSPLHF
>NA|TRBV28|NA|TRBJ2-7
TGTGCCAGCAGTTTTCAGGGCGGCACCTACGAGCAGTACTTC
CASSFQGGTYEQYF
>NA|TRBV19|TRBD1|TRBJ2-5
TGTGCCAGTGGTGAACAGGGGGGTGGGGAGACCCAGTACTTC
CASGEQGGGETQYF
>few|TRBV7-2|NA|TRBJ1-1
TGTGCCAGCAGCCCCAGAGTGAGGACTGAAGCTTTCTTT
CASSPRVRTEAFF
>NA|TRBV6-6|NA|TRBJ1-1
TGTGCCAGCCTACCCGGGGGCTTCATGAACACTGAAGCTTTCTTT
CASLPGGFMNTEAFF
>NA|TRBV6-6|TRBD1|TRBJ1-4
TGTGCCAGCAGTCCTCGAGGGGGCCTTGGAAAACTGTTTTTT
CASSPRGGLGKLFF
>NA|TRBV5-4|TRBD2|TRBJ2-7
TGTGCCAGCAGCTTGGGCGGACTAGCGGACTACGAGCAGTACTTC
CASSLGGLADYEQYF
>NA|TRBV6-5|NA|TRBJ1-3
TGTGCCAGCAGTTACTCGAGGGCCTCTGGAAACACCATATATTTT
CASSYSRASGNTIYF
>once|TRBV5-1|NA|TRBJ2-1
TGCGCCAGCAGCACGAACATAGGTAGTGAGCAGTTCTTC
CASSTNIGSEQFF
>NA|TRBV7-2|NA|TRBJ1-2
TGTGCCAGCAGCCCTGGCGTCTATGGCTACACCTTC
CASSPGVYGYTF
>once|TRBV10-1|NA|TRBJ2-5
TGCGCCAGCAGTGAGTCCGGTAGTAGCGTAGAGACCCAGTACTTC
CASSESGSSVETQYF
>few|TRBV6-1|TRBD1|TRBJ2-2
TGTGCCAGCAGTGAATCGGACAGGGAGGAGCTGTTTTTT
CASSESDREELFF
>NA|TRBV6-1|NA|TRBJ2-7
TGTGCCAGCAGGGGGGCAGAGCTCTCCTACGAGCAGTACTTC
CASRGAELSYEQYF
>NA|TRBV6-5|NA|TRBJ1-2
TGTGCCAGCAGTACGTCCGGGGCCTTTAACTATGGCTACACCTTC
CASSTSGAFNYGYTF
>NA|TRBV30|NA|TRBJ2-1
TGTGCCTGGATGGTGACCTTGGGCAATGAGCAGTTCTTC
CAWMVTLGNEQFF
>NA|TRBV5-1|NA|TRBJ2-7
TGCGCCAGCGGCCCCCGGCCCGGGAACTCCTACGAGCAGTACTTC
CASGPRPGNSYEQYF
>NA|TRBV4-1|NA|TRBJ2-7
TGCGCCAGCAGCCCCCAGAACCAGGGGAGGACCTACGAGCAGTACTTC
CASSPQNQGRTYEQYF
>once|TRBV11-2|TRBD1|TRBJ1-5
TGTGCCAGCAGCCCAGGACAGGGTATCAATCAGCCCCAGCATTTT
CASSPGQGINQPQHF
>NA|TRBV21-1|NA|TRBJ1-1
TGTGCCAGCAGCAAAGAGCACTGGAACACTGAAGCTTTCTTT
CASSKEHWNTEAFF
>NA|TRBV7-2|TRBD2|TRBJ2-1
TGTGCCAGCAGCTTAGTGACTAGCGGGGGCAGCTCCTACAATGAGCAGTTCTTC
CASSLVTSGGSSYNEQFF
>NA|TRBV7-2|TRBD2|TRBJ2-1
TGTGCCAGCAGCCCGGGGGGAGGACGGTCCAATGAGCAGTTCTTC
CASSPGGGRSNEQFF
>NA|TRBV4-1|NA|TRBJ1-5
TGCGCCAGCAGCCAAGCGGGCAGGGCGAATCAGCCCCAGCATTTT
CASSQAGRANQPQHF
>few|TRBV10-3|NA|TRBJ2-3
TGTGCCATCAGTGACGCCAGCGGAAGCACAGATACGCAGTATTTT
CAISDASGSTDTQYF
>few|TRBV9|NA|TRBJ1-2
TGTGCCAGCAGCGTTCTAAGCAGCACACCGGTGGATGGCTACACCTTC
CASSVLSSTPVDGYTF
>NA|TRBV27|TRBD2|TRBJ2-1
TGTGCCAGCAGTCTCCGACTAGCGGGGGGCTTCGAGCATGAGCAGTTCTTC
CASSLRLAGGFEHEQFF
>NA|TRBV10-3|NA|TRBJ2-3
TGTGCCACCGGGACCAAACCTGGAGATACGCAGTATTTT
CATGTKPGDTQYF
>NA|TRBV27|TRBD1|TRBJ1-1
TGTGCCAGCAGTTTCAGGGGGCGCAAAGAGAACACTGAAGCTTTCTTT
CASSFRGRKENTEAFF
>NA|TRBV15|NA|TRBJ1-5
TGTGCCACCAGCAGAGATGGTGGGCACAATCAGCCCCAGCATTTT
CATSRDGGHNQPQHF
>NA|TRBV11-2|TRBD1|TRBJ1-5
TGTGCCAGCAGCCGGGACAGGGGAGGTCAGCCCCAGCATTTT
CASSRDRGGQPQHF
>NA|TRBV14|NA|TRBJ2-4
TGTGCCAGCAGCCAACTGGACGAGAGGAGCATTCAGTACTTC
CASSQLDERSIQYF
>NA|TRBV9|NA|TRBJ1-5
TGTGCCAGCAGCGTAGCGGGCCAGGGTAATCAGCCCCAGCATTTT
CASSVAGQGNQPQHF
>once|TRBV7-2|NA|TRBJ1-4
TGTGCCAGCACTGCCTCGGCGGTCGAAAAACTGTTTTTT
CASTASAVEKLFF
>NA|TRBV6-1|NA|TRBJ1-2
TGTGCCAGCAGTGAAGCGGAGTATGGCTACACCTTC
CASSEAEYGYTF
>once|TRBV5-5|NA|TRBJ2-7
TGTGCCAGCAGCTCAAATCCAGGGTACGAGCAGTACTTC
CASSSNPGYEQYF
>NA|TRBV11-2|TRBD2|TRBJ2-1
TGTGCCAGCAGCTTGCAGGGACTAGCGGAAAATGAGCAGTTCTTC
CASSLQGLAENEQFF
>NA|TRBV2|NA|TRBJ1-2
TGTGCCAGCAGTGATAGGCAAGGGGGGTTTGGCTACACCTTC
CASSDRQGGFGYTF
>once|TRBV11-2|TRBD2|TRBJ2-1
TGTGCCAGCAGCTTTGGCGGGAGGGCCACCTACAATGAGCAGTTCTTC
CASSFGGRATYNEQFF
>NA|TRBV30|TRBD1|TRBJ1-2
TGTGCCTGGAGTAAAAGGACAGGGCGGGGCTACACCTTC
CAWSKRTGRGYTF
>NA|TRBV13|NA|TRBJ1-6
TGTGCCAGCAGCTTACGGCACTCCTATAATTCACCCCTCCACTTT
CASSLRHSYNSPLHF
>NA|TRBV5-1|TRBD2|TRBJ2-1
TGCGCCAGCAGCTTGTTCCTAGCGGGGTCCTACAATGAGCAGTTCTTC
CASSLFLAGSYNEQFF
>NA|TRBV18|NA|TRBJ2-5
TGTGCCAGCTCACCTCGGACAGTGAAGGAGACCCAGTACTTC
CASSPRTVKETQYF
>few|TRBV9|NA|TRBJ2-1
TGTGCCAGCAGCGTATTTTCGGATGAGCAGTTCTTC
CASSVFSDEQFF
>many|TRBV9|TRBD2|TRBJ2-7
TGTGCCAGCAGCGTAGATGGACTAGCGGGGACCGAGCAGTACTTC
CASSVDGLAGTEQYF
>NA|TRBV6-4|TRBD2|TRBJ2-1
TGTGCCAGCAGTGACTCCCCAGGAGTAGCGGGATATAATGAGCAGTTCTTC
CASSDSPGVAGYNEQFF
>NA|TRBV2|TRBD2|TRBJ2-1
TGTGCCAGCAGTATTCTACCGGGGGGGCCCCACAATGAGCAGTTCTTC
CASSILPGGPHNEQFF
>NA|TRBV19|NA|TRBJ2-7
TGTGCCAGTAGTATTAGGACGACGGAGACTTACGAGCAGTACTTC
CASSIRTTETYEQYF
>NA|TRBV18|NA|TRBJ1-6
TGTGCCAGCTCACCAGGGAATAATTCACCCCTCCACTTT
CASSPGNNSPLHF